The 14 T cell receptor beta chains presented below share a single source sample, sequenced in a study of T cell clusters in autoimmune cytopenias. Some 34,000 genome equivalents of blood DNA were amplified for TRB. TRB was amplified by touch-down multiplex PCR, primer pools A and B combined. TCRdb re-called the multiplex PCR reads; every CDR3 protein appears as one record, without DNA. The sample's table shows 3,500 to 4,000 distinct CDR3 sequences. This sample also appeared in a second study, on T cell repertoires in aging, cancer and after chemotherapy.

The sequenced sample was peripheral blood. These receptors came from a human donor in good health.

CDR3 loop: CASRTSRPEAFF. The chain has TRBV6-2 or TRBV6-3 and TRBJ1-1. This CDR3 is 12 amino acids long. CDR1 is MNHEY, CDR2 SVGEGT, per germline.

The genes are TRBV27 and TRBJ2-5; TCRdb gives TRBD1 as the D gene, but with no DNA this cannot be confirmed. The CDR3 has 17 amino acids. Per germline, CDR1 MNHEY and CDR2 SMNVEV (reference sequence). The CDR3 loop reads CASSLRGMGRSGETQYF.

The CDR3 protein is CSVEDLGQQGYGYTF. The chain joins TRBV29-1 to TRBJ1-2; TCRdb lists TRBD1, though no DNA is available to test this call. The CDR3 extends over 15 amino acids. The germline CDR1 and CDR2 sequences are SQVTM and ANQGSEA.

This clonotype counts as medium-sized by frequency. The chain couples TRBV19 to TRBJ2-6. Germline CDR1 and CDR2: LNHDA and SQIVND (reference sequence). The CDR3 extends over 16 amino acids. The CDR3 is CASADVWGSGANVLTF.

This chain connects TRBV18 to TRBJ1-1; the D call of TRBD1 rests on TCRdb alone, since no DNA is present to check it. The germline V gene has CDR1 KGHSH and CDR2 LQKENI. The CDR3 contains 16 residues. The CDR3 reads CASSQWTGSEGTEAFF.

This clonotype is medium-sized by frequency. V usage is TRBV30 and J usage is TRBJ2-5; TCRdb's D call, TRBD2, is unchecked because there is no DNA. The germline gives CDR1 GTSNPN, CDR2 SVGIG (reference sequence). This CDR3 comprises 14 residues. CDR3 in amino acids: CAWSGGLSQETQYF.

By frequency, this clonotype registers medium-sized. The gene calls are TRBV19 and TRBJ1-5; TCRdb's D call of TRBD1 is untestable without DNA. The germline V gene has CDR1 LNHDA and CDR2 SQIVND (reference sequence). The CDR3 totals 18 residues. CDR3 amino acids: CASSIAATGEWEHQPQHF.

V and J are TRBV28 and TRBJ1-4; the TCRdb call, TRBD1, lacks DNA for checking. CDR1 is MDHEN, CDR2 SYDVKM, per germline. The CDR3 sequence is 14 residues long. This CDR3 reads CASSSGQGAEKLFF.

CDR3 region: CASNSPGGTNEKLFF. J is TRBJ1-4 and V is TRBV6-2 or TRBV6-3; TCRdb designates TRBD1, a call that cannot be tested without DNA. CDR1 and CDR2 (germline): MNHEY, SVGEGT. CDR3 length equals 15 residues.

The CDR3 sequence is CASSEDDRATYNEQFF. This chain uses TRBV6-1 with TRBJ2-1; TCRdb's assignment of TRBD1 cannot be checked, as there is no DNA. The CDR3 has 16 residues. Germline V lookup: CDR1 MNHNS, CDR2 SASEGT.

The chain joins TRBV19 to TRBJ1-6; TCRdb's D gene call, TRBD1, goes unchecked for lack of DNA. From germline, CDR1 is LNHDA and CDR2 SQIVND (reference sequence). This CDR3 is built from 17 residues. The CDR3 is CASSTFIGDRSNSPLHF.

This chain uses TRBV20-1 with TRBJ2-3; TCRdb proposes TRBD2, but this gene call is untestable without DNA. The germline gives CDR1 DFQATT, CDR2 SNEGSKA (reference sequence). The CDR3 length is 14 residues. This CDR3 reads CSARDQRATDTQYF.

The chain recombines TRBV5-4 with TRBJ2-1; TCRdb gives TRBD1 as the D gene, but with no DNA this cannot be confirmed. The V gene's germline CDR1 is SGHNT and CDR2 YYREEE (reference sequence). The CDR3 is 16 amino acids. CDR3 in amino acids: CASSPRPGRSYNEQFF.

This rearrangement joins TRBV29-1 to TRBJ2-1; TCRdb's assignment of TRBD2 cannot be checked, as there is no DNA. This CDR3 has 18 amino acids. Germline CDR1 is SQVTM and CDR2 is ANQGSEA. The CDR3: CSVETGTSGYHSYNEQFF.